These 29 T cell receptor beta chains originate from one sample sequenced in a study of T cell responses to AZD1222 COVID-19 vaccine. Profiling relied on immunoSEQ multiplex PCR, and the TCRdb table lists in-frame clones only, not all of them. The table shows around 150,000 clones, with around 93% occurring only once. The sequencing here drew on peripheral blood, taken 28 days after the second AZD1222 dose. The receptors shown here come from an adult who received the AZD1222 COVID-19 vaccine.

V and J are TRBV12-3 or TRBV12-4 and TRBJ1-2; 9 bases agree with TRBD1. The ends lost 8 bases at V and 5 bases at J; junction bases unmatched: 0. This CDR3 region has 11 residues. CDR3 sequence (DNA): TGTGCCAGCGGGACAGGGTATGGCTACACCTTC. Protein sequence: CASGTGYGYTF.

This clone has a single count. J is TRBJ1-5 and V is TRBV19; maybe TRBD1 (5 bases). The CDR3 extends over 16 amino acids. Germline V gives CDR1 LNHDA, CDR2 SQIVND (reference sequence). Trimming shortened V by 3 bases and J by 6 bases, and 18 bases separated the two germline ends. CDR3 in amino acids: CASSILSRTGGQPQHF. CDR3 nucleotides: TGTGCCAGTAGTATTTTGTCGCGTACCGGGGGTCAGCCCCAGCATTTT.

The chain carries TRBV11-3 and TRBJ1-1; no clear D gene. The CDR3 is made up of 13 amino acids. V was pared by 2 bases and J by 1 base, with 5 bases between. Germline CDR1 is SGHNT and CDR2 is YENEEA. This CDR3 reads CASSLMPNTEAFF. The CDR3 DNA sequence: TGTGCCAGCAGCTTAATGCCGAACACTGAAGCTTTCTTT.

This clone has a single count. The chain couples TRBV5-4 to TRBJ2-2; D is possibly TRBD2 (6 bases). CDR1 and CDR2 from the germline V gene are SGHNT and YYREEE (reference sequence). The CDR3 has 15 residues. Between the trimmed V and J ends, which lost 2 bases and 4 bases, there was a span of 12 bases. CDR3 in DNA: TGTGCCAGCAGCTTTAGCGGTGGGAGCACCGGGGAGCTGTTTTTT. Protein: CASSFSGGSTGELFF.

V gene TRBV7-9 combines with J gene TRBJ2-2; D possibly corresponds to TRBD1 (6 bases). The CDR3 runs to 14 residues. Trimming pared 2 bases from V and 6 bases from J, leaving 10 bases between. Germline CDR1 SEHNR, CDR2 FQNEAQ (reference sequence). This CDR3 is CASSLTGTPGELFF. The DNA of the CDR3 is TGTGCCAGCAGCTTAACGGGGACACCCGGGGAGCTGTTTTTT.

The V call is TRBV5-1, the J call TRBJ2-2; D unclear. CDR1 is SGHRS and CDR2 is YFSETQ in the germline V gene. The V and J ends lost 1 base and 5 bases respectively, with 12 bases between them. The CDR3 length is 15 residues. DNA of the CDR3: TGCGCCAGCAGCTTGTTTCAGGTGTTAACCGGGGAGCTGTTTTTT. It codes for CASSLFQVLTGELFF.

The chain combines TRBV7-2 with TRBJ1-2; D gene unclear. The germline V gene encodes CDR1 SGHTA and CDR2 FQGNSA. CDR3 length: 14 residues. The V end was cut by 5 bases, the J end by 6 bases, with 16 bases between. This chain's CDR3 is CASSSFEVINGYTF. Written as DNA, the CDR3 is TGTGCCAGCAGCAGTTTTGAAGTGATTAATGGCTACACCTTC. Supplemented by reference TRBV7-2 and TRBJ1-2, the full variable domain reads GAGVSQSPSNKVTEKGKDVELRCDPISGHTALYWYRQSLGQGLEFLIYFQGNSAPDKSGLPSDRFSAERTGGSVSTLTIQRTQQEDSAVYLCASSSFEVINGYTFGSGTRLTVV.

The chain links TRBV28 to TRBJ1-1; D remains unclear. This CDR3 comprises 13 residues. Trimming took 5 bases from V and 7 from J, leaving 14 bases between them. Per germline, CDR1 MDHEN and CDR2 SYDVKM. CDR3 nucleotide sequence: TGTGCCAGCAGTCCCCCTAGCGAGGGTGAAGCTTTCTTT. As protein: CASSPPSEGEAFF.

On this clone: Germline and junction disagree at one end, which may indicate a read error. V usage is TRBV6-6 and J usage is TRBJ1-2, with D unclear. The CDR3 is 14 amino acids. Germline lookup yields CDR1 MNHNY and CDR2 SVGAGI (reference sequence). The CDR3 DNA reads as TGTGCCAGCACTTACGAGGAGTCGAACTATGGCTACACCTTC. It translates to CASTYEESNYGYTF.

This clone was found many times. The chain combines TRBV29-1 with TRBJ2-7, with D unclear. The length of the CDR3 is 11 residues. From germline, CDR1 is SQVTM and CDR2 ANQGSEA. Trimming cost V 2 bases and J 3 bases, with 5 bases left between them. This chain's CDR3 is CSVEFFYEQYF. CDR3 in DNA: TGCAGCGTTGAATTCTTCTACGAGCAGTACTTC.

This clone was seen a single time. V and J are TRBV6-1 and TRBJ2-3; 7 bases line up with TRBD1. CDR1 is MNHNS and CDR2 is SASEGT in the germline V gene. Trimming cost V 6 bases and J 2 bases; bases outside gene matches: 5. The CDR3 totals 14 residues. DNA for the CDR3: TGTGCCAGCAGCCCACAGGGGATCACAGATACGCAGTATTTT. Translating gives CASSPQGITDTQYF.

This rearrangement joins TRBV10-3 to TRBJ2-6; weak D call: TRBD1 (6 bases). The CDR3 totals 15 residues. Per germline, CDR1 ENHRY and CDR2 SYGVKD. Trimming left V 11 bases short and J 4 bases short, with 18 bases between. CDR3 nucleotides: TGTGCCGTCGAACAGGGATCAGGGGGGGCCAACGTCCTGACTTTC. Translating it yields CAVEQGSGGANVLTF.

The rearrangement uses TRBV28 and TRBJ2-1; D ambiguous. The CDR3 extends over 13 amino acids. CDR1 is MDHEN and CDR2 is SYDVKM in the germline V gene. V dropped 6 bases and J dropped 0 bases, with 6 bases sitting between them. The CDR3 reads CASSLSSYNEQFF. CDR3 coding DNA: TGTGCCAGCAGCTTAAGCTCCTACAATGAGCAGTTCTTC.

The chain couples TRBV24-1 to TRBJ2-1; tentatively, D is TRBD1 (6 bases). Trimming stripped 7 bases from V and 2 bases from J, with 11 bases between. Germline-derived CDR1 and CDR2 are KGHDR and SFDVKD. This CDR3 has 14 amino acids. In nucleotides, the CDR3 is TGTGCCACCAGCAGGGGTATGGCCTACAATGAGCAGTTCTTC. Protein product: CATSRGMAYNEQFF.

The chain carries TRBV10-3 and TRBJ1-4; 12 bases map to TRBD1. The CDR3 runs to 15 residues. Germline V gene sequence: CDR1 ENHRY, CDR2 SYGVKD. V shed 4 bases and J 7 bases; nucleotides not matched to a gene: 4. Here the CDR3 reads CAISGGTGGGEKLFF. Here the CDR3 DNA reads TGTGCCATCAGTGGCGGGACAGGGGGCGGTGAAAAACTGTTTTTT.

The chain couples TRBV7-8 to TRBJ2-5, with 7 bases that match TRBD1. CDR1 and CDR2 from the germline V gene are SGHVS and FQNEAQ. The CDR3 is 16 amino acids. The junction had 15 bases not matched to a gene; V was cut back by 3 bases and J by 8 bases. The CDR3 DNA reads TGTGCCAGCAGCTTCGCGACAGGGTGGTCCCGAGGCACCCAGTACTTC. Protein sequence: CASSFATGWSRGTQYF.

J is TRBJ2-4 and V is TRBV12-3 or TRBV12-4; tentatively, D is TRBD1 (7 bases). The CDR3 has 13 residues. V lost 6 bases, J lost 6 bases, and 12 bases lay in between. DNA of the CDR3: TGTGCCAGCAGCCAGGGGGGTGTAAACATTCAGTACTTC. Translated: CASSQGGVNIQYF.

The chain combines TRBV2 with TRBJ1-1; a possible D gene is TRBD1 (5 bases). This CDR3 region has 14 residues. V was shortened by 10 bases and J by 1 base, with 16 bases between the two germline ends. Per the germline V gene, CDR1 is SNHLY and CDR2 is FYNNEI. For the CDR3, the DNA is TGTGCCACCCAAAACGTAGGGGAGAACACTGAAGCTTTCTTT. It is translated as CATQNVGENTEAFF.

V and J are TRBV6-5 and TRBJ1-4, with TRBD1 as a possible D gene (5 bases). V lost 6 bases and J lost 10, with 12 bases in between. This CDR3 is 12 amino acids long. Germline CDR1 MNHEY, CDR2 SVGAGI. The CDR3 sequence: CASSGGGGKLFF. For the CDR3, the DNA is TGTGCCAGCAGCGGAGGCGGGGGAAAACTGTTTTTT.

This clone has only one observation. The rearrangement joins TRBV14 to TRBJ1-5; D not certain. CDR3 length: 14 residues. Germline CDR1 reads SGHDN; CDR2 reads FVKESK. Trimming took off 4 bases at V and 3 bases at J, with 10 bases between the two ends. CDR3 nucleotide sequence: TGTGCCAGCAGCCCCTGGGGAGTCAATCAGCCCCAGCATTTT. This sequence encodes CASSPWGVNQPQHF.

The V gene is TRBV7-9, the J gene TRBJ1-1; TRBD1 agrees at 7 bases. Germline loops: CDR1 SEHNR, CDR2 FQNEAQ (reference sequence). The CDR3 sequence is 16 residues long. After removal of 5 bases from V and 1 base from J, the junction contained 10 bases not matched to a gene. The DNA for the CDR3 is TGTGCCAGCAGCGCGCGAGGACAGGAGCCGAACACTGAAGCTTTCTTT. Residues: CASSARGQEPNTEAFF.

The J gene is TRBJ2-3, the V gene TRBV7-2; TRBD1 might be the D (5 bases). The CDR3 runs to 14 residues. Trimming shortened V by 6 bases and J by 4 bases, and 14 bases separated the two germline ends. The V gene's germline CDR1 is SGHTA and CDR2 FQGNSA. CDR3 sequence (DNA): TGTGCCAGCAGTTCAAATAGGGGCGCAGATACGCAGTATTTT. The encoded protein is CASSSNRGADTQYF.

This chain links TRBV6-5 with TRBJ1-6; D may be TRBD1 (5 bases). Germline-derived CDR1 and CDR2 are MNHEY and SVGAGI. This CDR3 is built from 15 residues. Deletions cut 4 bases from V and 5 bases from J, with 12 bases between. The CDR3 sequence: CASSLWDGHNSPLHF. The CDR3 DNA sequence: TGTGCCAGCAGTTTGTGGGACGGCCATAATTCACCCCTCCACTTT.

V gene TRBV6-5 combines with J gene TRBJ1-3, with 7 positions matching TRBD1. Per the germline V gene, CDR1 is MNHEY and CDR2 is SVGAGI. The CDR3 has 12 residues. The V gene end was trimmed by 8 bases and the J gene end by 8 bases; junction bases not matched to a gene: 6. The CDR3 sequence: CASLQGYDTIYF. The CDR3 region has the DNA TGTGCCAGCCTACAGGGGTACGACACCATATATTTT.

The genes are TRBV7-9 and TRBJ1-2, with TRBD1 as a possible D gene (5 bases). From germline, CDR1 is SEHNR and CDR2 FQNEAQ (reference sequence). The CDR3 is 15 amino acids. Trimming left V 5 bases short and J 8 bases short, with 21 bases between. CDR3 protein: CASSPTAGGWGGYTF. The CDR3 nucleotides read TGTGCCAGCAGCCCTACGGCGGGGGGATGGGGAGGCTACACCTTC.

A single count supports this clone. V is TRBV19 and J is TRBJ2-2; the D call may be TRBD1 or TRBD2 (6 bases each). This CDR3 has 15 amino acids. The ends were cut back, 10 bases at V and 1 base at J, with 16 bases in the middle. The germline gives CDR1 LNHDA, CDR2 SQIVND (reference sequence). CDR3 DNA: TGTGCCACTTACGCCGGGGGCTGGAACACCGGGGAGCTGTTTTTT. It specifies CATYAGGWNTGELFF.

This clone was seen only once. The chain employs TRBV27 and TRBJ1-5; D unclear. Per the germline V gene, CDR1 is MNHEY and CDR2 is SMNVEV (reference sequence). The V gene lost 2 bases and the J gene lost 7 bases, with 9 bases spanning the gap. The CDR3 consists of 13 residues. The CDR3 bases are TGTGCCAGCAGTTTAAAAGGTTCCCAGCCCCAGCATTTT. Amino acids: CASSLKGSQPQHF.

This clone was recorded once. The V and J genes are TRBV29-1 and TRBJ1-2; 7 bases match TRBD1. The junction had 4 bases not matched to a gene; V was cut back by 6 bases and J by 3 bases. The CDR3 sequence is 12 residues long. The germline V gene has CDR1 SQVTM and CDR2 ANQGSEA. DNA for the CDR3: TGCAGCGTCTTCACAGGGGACTATGGCTACACCTTC. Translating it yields CSVFTGDYGYTF.

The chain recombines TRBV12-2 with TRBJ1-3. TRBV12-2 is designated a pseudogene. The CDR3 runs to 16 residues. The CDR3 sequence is CASRSEGRGGPNTIYF. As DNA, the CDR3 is TGTGCAAGTCGCTCCGAGGGCAGGGGAGGGCCAAACACCATATATTTT.